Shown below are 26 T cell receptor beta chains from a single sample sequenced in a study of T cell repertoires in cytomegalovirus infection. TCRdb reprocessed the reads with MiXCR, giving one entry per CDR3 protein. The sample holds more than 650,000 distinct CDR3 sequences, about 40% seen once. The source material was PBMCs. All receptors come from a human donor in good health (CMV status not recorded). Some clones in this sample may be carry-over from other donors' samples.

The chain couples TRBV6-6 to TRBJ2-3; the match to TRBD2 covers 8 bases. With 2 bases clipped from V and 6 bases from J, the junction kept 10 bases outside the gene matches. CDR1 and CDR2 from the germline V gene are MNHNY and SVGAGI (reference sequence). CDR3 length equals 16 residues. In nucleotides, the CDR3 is TGTGCCAGCAGTTACAAGTCGGGCGGACTAGCTGATACGCAGTATTTT. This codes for CASSYKSGGLADTQYF.

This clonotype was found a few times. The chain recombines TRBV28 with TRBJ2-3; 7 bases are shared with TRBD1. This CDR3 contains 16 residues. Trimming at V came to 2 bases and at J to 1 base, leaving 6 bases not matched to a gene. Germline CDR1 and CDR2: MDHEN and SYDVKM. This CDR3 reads CASSLEGAHRTDTQYF. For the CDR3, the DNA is TGTGCCAGCAGTTTAGAGGGGGCGCATCGCACAGATACGCAGTATTTT.

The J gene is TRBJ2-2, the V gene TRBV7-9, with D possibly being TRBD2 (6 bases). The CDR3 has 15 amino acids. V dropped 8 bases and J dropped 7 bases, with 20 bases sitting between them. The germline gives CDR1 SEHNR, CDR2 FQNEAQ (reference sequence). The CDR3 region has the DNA TGTGCCAGCGGTCTAGGCGGGGCCGGTATCGGGGAGCTGTTTTTT. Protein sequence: CASGLGGAGIGELFF.

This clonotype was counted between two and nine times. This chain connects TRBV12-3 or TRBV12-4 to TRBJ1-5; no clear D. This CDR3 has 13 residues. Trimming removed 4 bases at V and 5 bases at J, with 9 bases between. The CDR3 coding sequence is TGTGCCAGCAGTTCTCGGATTTATCAGCCCCAGCATTTT. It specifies CASSSRIYQPQHF.

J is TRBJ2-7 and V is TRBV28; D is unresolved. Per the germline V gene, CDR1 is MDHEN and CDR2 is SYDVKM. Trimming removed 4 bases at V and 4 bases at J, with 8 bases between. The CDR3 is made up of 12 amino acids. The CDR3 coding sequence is TGTGCCAGCAGTTCCACCCGGTACGAGCAGTACTTC. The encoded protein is CASSSTRYEQYF.

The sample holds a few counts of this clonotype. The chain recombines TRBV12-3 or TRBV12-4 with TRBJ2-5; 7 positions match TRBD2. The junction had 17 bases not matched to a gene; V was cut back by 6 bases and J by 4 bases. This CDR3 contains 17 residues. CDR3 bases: TGTGCCAGCAGCCCTACAACTACTAGCGTCCACAGAGAGACCCAGTACTTC. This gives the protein CASSPTTTSVHRETQYF.

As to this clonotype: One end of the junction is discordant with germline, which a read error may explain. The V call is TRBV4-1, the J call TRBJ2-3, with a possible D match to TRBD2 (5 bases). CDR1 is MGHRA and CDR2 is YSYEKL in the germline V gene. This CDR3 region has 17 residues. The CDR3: CASSQDPGGRSSDTQYF. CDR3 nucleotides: TGTGCCAGCAGCCAAGACCCCGGCGGGCGATCATCAGATACGCAGTATTTT.

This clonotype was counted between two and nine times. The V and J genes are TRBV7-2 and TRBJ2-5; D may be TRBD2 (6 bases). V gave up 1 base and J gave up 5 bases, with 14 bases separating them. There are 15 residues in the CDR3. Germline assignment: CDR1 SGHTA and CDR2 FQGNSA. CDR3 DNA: TGTGCCAGCAGCTTAGTGGGAGGTTGGGGGGAGACCCAGTACTTC. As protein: CASSLVGGWGETQYF.

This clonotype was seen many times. The CDR3 coding sequence is TGTGCCAGCAGCGCCTCGTACAATGAGCAGTTCTTC. As protein: CASSASYNEQFF. This chain connects TRBV7-2 to TRBJ2-1, with D unclear. The CDR3 consists of 12 residues. With 5 bases removed from V and 4 bases from J, the gap between germline ends came to 6 bases. The germline gives CDR1 SGHTA, CDR2 FQGNSA. Together with reference TRBV7-2 and TRBJ2-1, the CDR3 gives the full variable domain: GAGVSQSPSNKVTEKGKDVELRCDPISGHTALYWYRQSLGQGLEFLIYFQGNSAPDKSGLPSDRFSAERTGGSVSTLTIQRTQQEDSAVYLCASSASYNEQFFGPGTRLTVL.

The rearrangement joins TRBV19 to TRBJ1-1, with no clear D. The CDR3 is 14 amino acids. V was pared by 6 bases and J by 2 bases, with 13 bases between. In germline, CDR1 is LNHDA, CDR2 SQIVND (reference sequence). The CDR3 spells CASSKSGVNTEAFF. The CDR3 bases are TGTGCCAGTAGCAAAAGTGGGGTAAACACTGAAGCTTTCTTT.

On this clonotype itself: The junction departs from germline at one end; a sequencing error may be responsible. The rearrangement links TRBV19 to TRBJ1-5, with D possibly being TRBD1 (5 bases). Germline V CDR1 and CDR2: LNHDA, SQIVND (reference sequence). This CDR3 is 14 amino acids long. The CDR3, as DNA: TGTGCAAGTAGTATAGGAGGGGAAAAGCAGCCCCAGCATTTT. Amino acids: CASSIGGEKQPQHF.

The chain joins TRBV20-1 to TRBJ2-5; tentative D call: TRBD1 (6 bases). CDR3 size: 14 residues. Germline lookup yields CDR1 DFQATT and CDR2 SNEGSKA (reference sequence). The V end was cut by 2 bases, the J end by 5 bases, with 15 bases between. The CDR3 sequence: CSARIQQGWETQYF. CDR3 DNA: TGCAGTGCTAGAATCCAACAGGGTTGGGAGACCCAGTACTTC.

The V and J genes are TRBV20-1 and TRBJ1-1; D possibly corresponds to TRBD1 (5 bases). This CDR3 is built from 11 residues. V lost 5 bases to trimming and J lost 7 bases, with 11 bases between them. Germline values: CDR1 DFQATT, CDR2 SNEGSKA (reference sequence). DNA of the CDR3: TGCAGTGCTCCCCCCAGGGTTGAAGCTTTCTTT. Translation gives CSAPPRVEAFF.

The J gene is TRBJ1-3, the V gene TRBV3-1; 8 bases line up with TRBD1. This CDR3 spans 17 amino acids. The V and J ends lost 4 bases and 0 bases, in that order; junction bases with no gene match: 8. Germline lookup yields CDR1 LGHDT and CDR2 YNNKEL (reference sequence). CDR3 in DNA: TGTGCCAGCAGCCTGCGGACAGGGACTAACTCTGGAAACACCATATATTTT. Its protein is CASSLRTGTNSGNTIYF.

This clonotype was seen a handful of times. The CDR3 is CASSLLKGNEQYF. The CDR3, as DNA: TGTGCCAGCAGTCTTCTGAAGGGCAACGAGCAGTACTTC. This chain connects TRBV28 to TRBJ2-7; D is ambiguous. The CDR3 totals 13 residues. Trimming removed 5 bases from V and 5 bases from J, with 13 bases in between. Looked up from germline, CDR1 is MDHEN and CDR2 is SYDVKM.

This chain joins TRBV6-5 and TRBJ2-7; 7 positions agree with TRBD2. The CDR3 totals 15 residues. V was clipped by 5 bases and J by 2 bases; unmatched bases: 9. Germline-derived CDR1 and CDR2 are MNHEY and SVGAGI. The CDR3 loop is CASSPGGFLAYEQYF. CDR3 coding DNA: TGTGCCAGCAGTCCCGGGGGGTTTTTAGCCTACGAGCAGTACTTC.

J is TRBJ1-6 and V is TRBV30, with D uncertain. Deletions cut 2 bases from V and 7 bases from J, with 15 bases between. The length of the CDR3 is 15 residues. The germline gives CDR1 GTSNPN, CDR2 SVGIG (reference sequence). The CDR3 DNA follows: TGTGCCTGGAGTACCAACAGCGGTCCGAATTCACCCCTCCACTTT. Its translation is CAWSTNSGPNSPLHF.

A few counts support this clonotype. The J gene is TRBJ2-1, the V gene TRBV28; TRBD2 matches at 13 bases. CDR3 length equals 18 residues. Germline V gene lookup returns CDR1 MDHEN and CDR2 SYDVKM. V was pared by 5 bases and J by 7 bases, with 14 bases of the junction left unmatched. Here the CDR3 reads CASSHTSGRAKVANEQFF. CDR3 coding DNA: TGTGCCAGCAGTCACACTAGCGGGAGGGCCAAGGTTGCAAATGAGCAGTTCTTC.

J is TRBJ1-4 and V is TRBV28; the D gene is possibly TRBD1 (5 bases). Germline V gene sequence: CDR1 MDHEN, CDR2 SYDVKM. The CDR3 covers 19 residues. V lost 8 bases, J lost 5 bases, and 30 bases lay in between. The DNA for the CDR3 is TGTGCCAGCCTGACCGGGACGGTGGGTCGGCGACTCGAAAATGAAAAACTGTTTTTT. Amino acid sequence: CASLTGTVGRRLENEKLFF.

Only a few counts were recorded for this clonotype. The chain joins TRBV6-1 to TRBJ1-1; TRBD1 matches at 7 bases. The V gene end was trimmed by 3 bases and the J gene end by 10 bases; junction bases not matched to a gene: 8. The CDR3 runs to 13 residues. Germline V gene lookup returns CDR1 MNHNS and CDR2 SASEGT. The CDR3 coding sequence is TGTGCCAGCAGTGAGACAGGGTTCGGAGGAGCTTTCTTT. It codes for CASSETGFGGAFF.

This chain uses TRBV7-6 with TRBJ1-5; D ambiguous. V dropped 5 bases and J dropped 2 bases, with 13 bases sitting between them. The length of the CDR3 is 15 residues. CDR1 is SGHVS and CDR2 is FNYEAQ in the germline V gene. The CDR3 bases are TGTGCCAGCAGCCCAGACTTTTCGGGCAATCAGCCCCAGCATTTT. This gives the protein CASSPDFSGNQPQHF.

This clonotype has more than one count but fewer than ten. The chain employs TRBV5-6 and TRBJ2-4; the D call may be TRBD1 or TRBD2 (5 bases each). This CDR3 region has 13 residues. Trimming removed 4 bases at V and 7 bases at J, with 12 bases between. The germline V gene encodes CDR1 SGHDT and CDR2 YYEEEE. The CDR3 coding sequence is TGTGCCAGCAGCCGAGGGGAATGGAACATTCAGTACTTC. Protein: CASSRGEWNIQYF.

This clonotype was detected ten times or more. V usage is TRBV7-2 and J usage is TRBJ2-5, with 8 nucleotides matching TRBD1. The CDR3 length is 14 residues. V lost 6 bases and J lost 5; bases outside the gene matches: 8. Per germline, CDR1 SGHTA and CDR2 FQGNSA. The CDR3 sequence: CASRDQAGGETQYF. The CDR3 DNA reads TGTGCCAGCAGGGATCAAGCAGGGGGCGAGACCCAGTACTTC.

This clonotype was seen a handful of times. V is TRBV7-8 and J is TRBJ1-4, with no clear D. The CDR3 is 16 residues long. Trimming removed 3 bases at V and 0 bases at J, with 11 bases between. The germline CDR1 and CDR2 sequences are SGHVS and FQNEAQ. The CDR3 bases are TGTGCCAGCAGCTTCTTTTCGGGGACAACTAATGAAAAACTGTTTTTT. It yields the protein CASSFFSGTTNEKLFF.

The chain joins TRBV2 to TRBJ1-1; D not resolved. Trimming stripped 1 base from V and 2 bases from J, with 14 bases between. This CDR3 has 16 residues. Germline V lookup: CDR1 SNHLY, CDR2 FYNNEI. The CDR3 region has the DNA TGTGCCAGCAGTGAAGGGGGAGGTCTCCCCAACACTGAAGCTTTCTTT. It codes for CASSEGGGLPNTEAFF.

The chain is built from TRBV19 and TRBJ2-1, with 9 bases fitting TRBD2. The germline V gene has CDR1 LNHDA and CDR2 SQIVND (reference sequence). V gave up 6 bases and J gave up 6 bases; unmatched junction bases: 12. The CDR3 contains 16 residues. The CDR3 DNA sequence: TGTGCCAGTAGGATCCTTAGCGGGAGAGGTGGCAATGAGCAGTTCTTC. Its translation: CASRILSGRGGNEQFF.